These 5 T cell receptor beta chains originate from one sample sequenced in a study of T cells in AML relapse after transplant (dated by TCRdb to between 2018 and 2021). Libraries were constructed by PCR. Sequencing took place on an Illumina MiSeq. A modified RACE PCR protocol, rather than multiplex PCR, was used to amplify TCR alpha and beta chains from RNA. The public reads were quality trimmed at Q25 with fastp and then assembled into clones with MiXCR by TCRdb, keeping productive beta chains. Rows are unified per CDR3 protein, each entry keeping the most common DNA and genes. The sample table shows about 3,500 distinct CDR3 sequences, and roughly 10% are seen once. Jointly, the top ten make up about a third of the sample. The starting material was bone marrow, either the whole sample or a sorted T cell fraction (not recorded which), obtained in complete remission. These receptors all come from a human donor who had a stem cell transplant for acute myeloid leukemia. Some T cells present after a transplant may be cells of the graft donor.

By sample share, this clonotype is medium-sized. V usage is TRBV4-1 and J usage is TRBJ2-7, with D possibly called TRBD1 or TRBD2 (5 bases each). Trimming took 4 bases from V and 0 from J, leaving 13 bases between them. The V gene's germline CDR1 is MGHRA and CDR2 YSYEKL. The CDR3 spans 15 residues. The CDR3 protein is CASSRDGSSSYEQYF. The CDR3 region has the DNA TGCGCCAGCAGCCGGGACGGCTCAAGCTCCTACGAGCAGTACTTC.

This clonotype was seen just once. The chain combines TRBV2 with TRBJ2-2; no clear D gene. CDR3 length: 14 residues. The V gene lost 7 bases and the J gene lost 3 bases, with 12 bases spanning the gap. The germline V gene encodes CDR1 SNHLY and CDR2 FYNNEI. The DNA for the CDR3 is TGTGCCAGCACCCCCTGGGCGTACACCGGGGAGCTGTTTTTT. Encoded protein: CASTPWAYTGELFF.

By share of the sample, this clonotype is medium-sized. The chain recombines TRBV10-3 with TRBJ1-2; TRBD1 agrees at 7 bases. This CDR3 has 15 residues. Germline V gene data show CDR1 as ENHRY and CDR2 as SYGVKD. Trimming cost V 10 bases and J 2 bases; bases outside gene matches: 13. CDR3 coding DNA: TGTGCCAGCAAAACCAGCCCAGGGGGGAACTATGGCTACACCTTC. This gives the protein CASKTSPGGNYGYTF.

This clonotype was detected a few times. V and J are TRBV7-2 and TRBJ2-5; 11 nucleotides match TRBD2. The CDR3 is 15 amino acids. The J segment lost 1 base and the V segment lost 5 bases, leaving 3 bases of the junction unmatched. The germline gives CDR1 SGHTA, CDR2 FQGNSA. The CDR3 DNA sequence: TGTGCCAGCAGCGTCGGGACTAGCGGCCAAGAGACCCAGTACTTC. It yields the protein CASSVGTSGQETQYF.

This clonotype qualifies as medium-sized. For the CDR3, the DNA is TGTGCCAGCACCCGGGACAGGGGACACTATGGCTACACCTTC. This encodes CASTRDRGHYGYTF. This chain links TRBV12-3 or TRBV12-4 with TRBJ1-2; 10 nucleotides agree with TRBD1. V shed 7 bases, J shed 3 bases, and the junction held 5 bases outside the gene matches. This CDR3 is 14 amino acids long.